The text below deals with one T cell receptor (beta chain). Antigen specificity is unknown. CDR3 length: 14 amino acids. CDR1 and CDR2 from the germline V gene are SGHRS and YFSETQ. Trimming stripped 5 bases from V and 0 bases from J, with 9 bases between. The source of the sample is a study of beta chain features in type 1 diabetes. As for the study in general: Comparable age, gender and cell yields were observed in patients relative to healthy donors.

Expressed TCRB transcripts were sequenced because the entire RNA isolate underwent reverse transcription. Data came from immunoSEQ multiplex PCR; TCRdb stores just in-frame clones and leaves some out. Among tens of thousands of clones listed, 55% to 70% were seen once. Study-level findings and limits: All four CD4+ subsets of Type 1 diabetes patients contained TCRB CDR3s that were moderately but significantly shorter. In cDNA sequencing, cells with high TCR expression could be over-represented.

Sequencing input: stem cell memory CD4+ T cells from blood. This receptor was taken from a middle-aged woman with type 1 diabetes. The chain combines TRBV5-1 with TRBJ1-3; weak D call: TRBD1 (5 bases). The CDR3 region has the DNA TGCGCCAGCAGTTGGGACTCCTCTGGAAACACCATATATTTT. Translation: CASSWDSSGNTIYF.